Given below is one TCR beta chain in context. The sample originates from a study of CD8+ T cells in alopecia areata. TCR sequencing used cDNA made by reverse transcription of extracted RNA. Assay used: immunoSEQ multiplex PCR; TCRdb lists only in-frame clones, some missing. Here the sample spans hundreds of thousands of clones, more than 45% being singletons. The input for sequencing was CD4+ T cells sorted from blood, taken at week 0. This clonotype was obtained from a human donor with alopecia areata.

Written as DNA, the CDR3 is TGTGCCAGCAGCTACCGGAGCGGGAGAGGGGAGACCCAGTACTTC. Protein product: CASSYRSGRGETQYF. The chain uses TRBV7-2 and TRBJ2-5; 8 bases map to TRBD2. The CDR3 spans 15 residues. In germline, CDR1 is SGHTA, CDR2 FQGNSA. V shed 4 bases and J 5 bases; nucleotides not matched to a gene: 9.